The 2 T cell receptor beta chains below all came from one sample that was sequenced in a study of identical twins. TCRdb re-called the 5' RACE reads through MiXCR, storing one row per CDR3 protein. This sample has hundreds of thousands of distinct CDR3 sequences; approximately 13% occur once, and the top ten carry roughly 1.6%. This sample also belongs to another study, concerning yellow fever vaccine responses in identical twins.

The specimen was PBMCs. Every receptor here comes from a young woman in good health.

The chain has TRBV25-1 and TRBJ1-2; possibly TRBD1 for D (6 bases). The ends were cut back, 3 bases at V and 0 bases at J, with 11 bases in the middle. From germline, CDR1 is MGHDK and CDR2 SYGVNS. The CDR3 runs to 15 residues. Here the CDR3 reads CASSERQETNYGYTF. CDR3 bases: TGTGCCAGCAGTGAGCGACAGGAAACTAACTATGGCTACACCTTC.

This rearrangement joins TRBV13 to TRBJ1-2; D uncertain. The CDR3 extends over 14 amino acids. The V gene lost 2 bases and the J gene lost 7 bases, with 14 bases spanning the gap. Germline assignment: CDR1 PRHDT and CDR2 FYEKMQ (reference sequence). The CDR3 protein is CASSLTPLRPGYTF. The CDR3 bases are TGTGCCAGCAGCTTAACCCCGCTCCGTCCTGGCTACACCTTC.